The rows below give T cell receptor beta chains drawn from one sample of a study of human T cells and chemical hapten exposure. TCRdb called the RACE reads again in MiXCR, with one record for every CDR3 protein. This table has about 110,000 distinct CDR3 sequences, approximately 8.8% appearing once. Sequenced here: whole blood, sampled in connection with sensitization to the hapten diphenylcyclopropenone (DPC). Receptors were obtained from a woman between 40 and 50 years old with alopecia areata. Some clones in this sample may be carry-over from other donors' samples. Each CDR3 is given with its conserved first and last residue. A D gene is named only where the DNA matches it firmly. Size is stated for part of the rows, as once, few or many counts, or as a class when the clone is expanded.

D	J	V	size	DNA	CDR3
.	TRBJ2-3	TRBV4-3	many	TGCGCCAGCAGCCCCGGACTGACCGGCACAGATACGCAGTATTTT	CASSPGLTGTDTQYF
TRBD1	TRBJ2-1	TRBV11-3	.	TGTGCCAGCAGGGGCCAGGGGGACAATGAGCAGTTCTTC	CASRGQGDNEQFF
.	TRBJ2-7	TRBV30	.	TGTGCCTGGAGACCCACTAACGCCTACGAGCAGTACTTC	CAWRPTNAYEQYF
.	TRBJ1-1	TRBV5-5	few	TGTGCCAGCAGCTTGGAGTCGCGAGAGAACACTGAAGCTTTCTTT	CASSLESRENTEAFF
TRBD1	TRBJ1-1	TRBV12-3/TRBV12-4	many	TGTGCCAGCAGTGCCCGACAGGGGAGGGCCACTGAAGCTTTCTTT	CASSARQGRATEAFF
.	TRBJ2-7	TRBV12-3/TRBV12-4	few	TGTGCCAGCAGTTCCGCACGGTTAAACGAGCAGTACTTC	CASSSARLNEQYF
TRBD2	TRBJ2-2	TRBV11-2	.	TGTGCCAGCAGCTTAGCGGGGGGAACGACCGGGGAGCTGTTTTTT	CASSLAGGTTGELFF
.	TRBJ2-2	TRBV7-8	many	TGTGCCAGCAGCTTAACCACCGGGGAGCTGTTTTTT	CASSLTTGELFF
TRBD1	TRBJ1-1	TRBV18	many	TGTGCCAGCTCTCCCAGACAGGGGAAGACCACTGAAGCTTTCTTT	CASSPRQGKTTEAFF
TRBD1	TRBJ1-1	TRBV29-1	.	TGCAGCGTTCGGACAGGGAGGACTGAAGCTTTCTTT	CSVRTGRTEAFF
.	TRBJ1-6	TRBV4-3	.	TGCGCCAGCAGCCTTGATGGAGGTGCTTCACCCCTCCACTTT	CASSLDGGASPLHF
TRBD1	TRBJ1-4	TRBV23-1	many	TGCGCCAGCAGTCAATCGATGACAGGGTGGGGTCCCGTCCTGGCCATCATCCTCGAAAAACTGTTTTTT	CASSQSMTGWGPVLAIILEKLFF
TRBD2	TRBJ2-2	TRBV12-3/TRBV12-4	many	TGTGCCAGCAGTCCCACTAGCGGGGTTGTCGGGGAGCTGTTTTTT	CASSPTSGVVGELFF
.	TRBJ1-1	TRBV7-2	.	TGTGCCAGCAGCTTAGGTTTTAACACTGAAGCTTTCTTT	CASSLGFNTEAFF
TRBD2	TRBJ2-2	TRBV11-2	many	TGTGCCAGCAGTTTCACTAGCGGGCGTACGAACACCGGGGAGCTGTTTTTT	CASSFTSGRTNTGELFF
.	TRBJ1-1	TRBV6-1	many	TGTGCCAGCAGGGAAACCCGATGGGGGGCTGAAGCTTTCTTT	CASRETRWGAEAFF
.	TRBJ1-5	TRBV4-1	few	TGCGCCAGCAGCCGGATAGGCGCTCAGCCCCAGCATTTT	CASSRIGAQPQHF
TRBD1	TRBJ2-7	TRBV6-2/TRBV6-3	many	TGTGCCAGCATCCTGACAGGGGGCAGTTCCTACGAGCAGTACTTC	CASILTGGSSYEQYF
.	TRBJ1-5	TRBV19	few	TGTGCCAGTAGTATAGATAACAGAAATAGCAATCAGCCCCAGCATTTT	CASSIDNRNSNQPQHF
.	TRBJ1-5	TRBV27	few	TGTGCCAGCAGTTCTCACAGGCCTGGCAATCAGCCCCAGCATTTT	CASSSHRPGNQPQHF
.	TRBJ2-7	TRBV6-2/TRBV6-3	few	TGTGCCAGCAGTTACACCGCCGGGGGGCCTTACGAGCAGTACTTC	CASSYTAGGPYEQYF
.	TRBJ1-2	TRBV5-1	few	TGCGCCAGCAGCTTGGCCGGGGCTTCGGGCTACACCTTC	CASSLAGASGYTF
.	TRBJ2-2	TRBV14	many	TGTGCCAGCAGCCAAGATCGAAACAATCGGTACACCGGGGAGCTGTTTTTT	CASSQDRNNRYTGELFF
.	TRBJ1-2	TRBV4-3	many	TGCGCCAGCAGCCAAGACCTTAACTACGGCTACACCTTC	CASSQDLNYGYTF
.	TRBJ1-2	TRBV5-4	many	TGTGCCAGCAGCTTGGTTTACCTTGGGACGGACTATGGCTACACCTTC	CASSLVYLGTDYGYTF
.	TRBJ1-6	TRBV7-2	.	TGTGCCAGCAGCTTGCAGTCCAGCTCCTATAATTCACCCCTCCACTTT	CASSLQSSSYNSPLHF
.	TRBJ2-7	TRBV20-1	few	TGCAGTGCTAGCGGGATTGGACTGCACGAGCAGTACTTC	CSASGIGLHEQYF
.	TRBJ2-3	TRBV7-3	many	TGTGCCAGCAGCTCGCAACCAGAAGATACGCAGTATTTT	CASSSQPEDTQYF
.	TRBJ1-4	TRBV5-1	many	TGCGCCAGCAGCTTTGGGGACCGATCGACTGAAAAACTGTTTTTT	CASSFGDRSTEKLFF
.	TRBJ2-2	TRBV10-3	many	TGTGCCATCAGTGGGGAGGGGGTCGGCGACTCCGGGGAGCTGTTTTTT	CAISGEGVGDSGELFF
.	TRBJ1-2	TRBV18	.	TGTGCCAGCTCACCCTCGGGATTAAAGGGCTACACCTTC	CASSPSGLKGYTF
TRBD2	TRBJ2-3	TRBV6-6	.	TGTGCCAGCAGCCCCGGCCCCGGGACTAGCCGAGTCACAGATACGCAGTATTTT	CASSPGPGTSRVTDTQYF
TRBD1	TRBJ1-4	TRBV7-2	few	TGTGCCAGCAGCTTAGACAAGGGACAGATTAATGAAAAACTGTTTTTT	CASSLDKGQINEKLFF
TRBD1	TRBJ2-5	TRBV2	.	TGTGCCAGCAATGCTTCGCCGGGACAGGGGGCTACCCAGTACTTC	CASNASPGQGATQYF
.	TRBJ1-5	TRBV7-9	many	TGTGCCAGCAGCCTACACTCCGCAAATCAGCCCCAGCATTTT	CASSLHSANQPQHF
.	TRBJ2-3	TRBV28	.	TGTGCCAGCAACAAACTCGGCACAGATACGCAGTATTTT	CASNKLGTDTQYF
.	TRBJ2-7	TRBV4-3	few	TGCGCCAGCAGCCAAGCCCCCTCGGCGGACGAGCAGTACTTC	CASSQAPSADEQYF
TRBD1	TRBJ2-2	TRBV2	.	TGTGCCAGCACCCGGACAGGGGTACGGGAGCTGTTTTTT	CASTRTGVRELFF
.	TRBJ1-2	TRBV29-1	.	TGCAGCGTAACAGTCTCCTATGGCTACACCTTC	CSVTVSYGYTF
.	TRBJ2-3	TRBV7-2	.	TGTGCCAGCAGCCCCCCGCCGGGGCCCCGCACAGATACGCAGTATTTT	CASSPPPGPRTDTQYF
.	TRBJ1-2	TRBV19	many	TGTTATCGAAGAGGAATGCCCCATAACTATGGCTACACCTTC	CYRRGMPHNYGYTF